These 15 T cell receptor beta chains came from one sample sequenced in a study of PD-1 blockade in classical Hodgkin lymphoma. Each of the patients experienced relapse following autologous stem cell transplantation, and their brentuximab vedotin exposure differed. Some clones are missing from TCRdb's copy, which holds only in-frame ones; the method was immunoSEQ multiplex PCR. The table has around 40,000 clones, around 80% seen once. The sample in question was peripheral blood mononuclear cells (PBMCs), obtained at baseline. The receptors were gathered from a human donor with classical Hodgkin lymphoma.

The genes are TRBV7-8 and TRBJ2-1, with D unclear. CDR1 and CDR2 from the germline V gene are SGHVS and FQNEAQ. Trimming took 5 bases from V and 4 from J, leaving 12 bases between them. The CDR3 contains 14 residues. DNA for the CDR3: TGTGCCAGCAGCCTCCTCGACACGTACAATGAGCAGTTCTTC. This sequence encodes CASSLLDTYNEQFF.

The rearrangement links TRBV11-2 to TRBJ2-5, with TRBD1 identical over 10 bases. Germline V gene sequence: CDR1 SGHAT, CDR2 FQNNGV. CDR3 length: 15 amino acids. The junction had 9 bases not matched to a gene; V was cut back by 6 bases and J by 5 bases. This CDR3 reads CASRPPGQGSETQYF. DNA for the CDR3: TGTGCCAGCAGACCGCCGGGACAGGGGTCTGAGACCCAGTACTTC.

The rearrangement links TRBV2 to TRBJ2-7; tentatively, D is TRBD1 or TRBD2 (5 bases each). The germline CDR1 and CDR2 sequences are SNHLY and FYNNEI. The CDR3 contains 14 residues. V gave up 4 bases and J gave up 3 bases, with 13 bases separating them. CDR3 DNA: TGTGCCAGCAGTGCTATAGGGGACCTCTACGAGCAGTACTTC. This encodes CASSAIGDLYEQYF.

The chain uses TRBV6-5 and TRBJ1-1; D uncertain. The length of the CDR3 is 14 residues. The germline V gene has CDR1 MNHEY and CDR2 SVGAGI. Trimming took 4 bases from V and 1 from J, leaving 10 bases between them. The CDR3 nucleotides are TGTGCCAGCAGTTCCCTGCCAGGGAACACTGAAGCTTTCTTT. Translation gives CASSSLPGNTEAFF.

CDR3 DNA sequence: TGTGCCAGCAGCAAATCGGGGAACCCCTACAATGAGCAGTTCTTC. Translating it yields CASSKSGNPYNEQFF. This chain connects TRBV7-3 to TRBJ2-1, with D possibly TRBD2 on 5 matching bases. The V and J ends lost 5 bases and 2 bases respectively, with 13 bases between them. The germline gives CDR1 SGHTA, CDR2 FQGTGA. The CDR3 length is 15 residues.

V and J are TRBV14 and TRBJ1-1; TRBD1 might be the D (5 bases). Trimming removed 7 bases from V and 1 base from J, with 10 bases in between. Germline CDR1 reads SGHDN; CDR2 reads FVKESK. CDR3 length: 13 residues. The CDR3 loop reads CASTRQGNTEAFF. Here the CDR3 DNA reads TGTGCCAGCACCAGGCAGGGGAACACTGAAGCTTTCTTT.

J is TRBJ1-3 and V is TRBV4-1; D remains ambiguous. V was pared by 1 base and J by 2 bases, with 6 bases between. CDR1 is MGHRA and CDR2 is YSYEKL in the germline V gene. This CDR3 contains 14 residues. The CDR3 nucleotides are TGCGCCAGCAGCCAAGTGGGGACTGGAAACACCATATATTTT. Translated: CASSQVGTGNTIYF.

This chain links TRBV13 with TRBJ2-7; TRBD2 matches at 10 bases. CDR3 length: 16 amino acids. The ends lost 5 bases at V and 2 bases at J; junction bases unmatched: 9. Looked up from germline, CDR1 is PRHDT and CDR2 is FYEKMQ (reference sequence). For the CDR3, the DNA is TGTGCCAGCAGCCTCACAAGCGGGGGGGTAACCTACGAGCAGTACTTC. Amino acids: CASSLTSGGVTYEQYF. The full variable domain, in which reference TRBV13 and TRBJ2-7 provide the parts outside the CDR3, is AAGVIQSPRHLIKEKRETATLKCYPIPRHDTVYWYQQGPGQDPQFLISFYEKMQSDKGSIPDRFSAQQFSDYHSELNMSSLELGDSALYFCASSLTSGGVTYEQYFGPGTRLTVT.

V usage is TRBV29-1 and J usage is TRBJ1-2; tentative D call: TRBD1 (5 bases). CDR3 size: 11 residues. The V gene lost 0 bases and the J gene lost 8 bases, with 7 bases spanning the gap. Germline CDR1 and CDR2: SQVTM and ANQGSEA. CDR3 amino acids: CSVEDQGGYTF. CDR3 in DNA: TGCAGCGTTGAAGATCAGGGCGGCTACACCTTC. The full variable domain, in which reference TRBV29-1 and TRBJ1-2 provide the parts outside the CDR3, is SAVISQKPSRDICQRGTSLTIQCQVDSQVTMMFWYRQQPGQSLTLIATANQGSEATYESGFVIDKFPISRPNLTFSTLTVSNMSPEDSSIYLCSVEDQGGYTFGSGTRLTVV.

V is TRBV7-2 and J is TRBJ1-2, with D maybe TRBD1 (6 bases). V dropped 5 bases and J dropped 4 bases, with 17 bases sitting between them. The V gene's germline CDR1 is SGHTA and CDR2 FQGNSA. This CDR3 spans 15 amino acids. For the CDR3, the DNA is TGTGCCAGCAGCCAGGGGCCAGGCCCCAGCTATGGCTACACCTTC. As protein: CASSQGPGPSYGYTF.

This chain links TRBV5-1 with TRBJ1-1; D may be TRBD1 (5 bases). With 6 bases removed from V and 6 bases from J, the gap between germline ends came to 15 bases. The CDR3 has 13 amino acids. Germline CDR1 SGHRS, CDR2 YFSETQ. The chain's CDR3 is CASTLGGSAEAFF. The DNA for the CDR3 is TGCGCCAGCACCCTCGGGGGAAGCGCTGAAGCTTTCTTT.

The V call is TRBV11-2, the J call TRBJ2-1, with D unclear. Germline CDR1 and CDR2: SGHAT and FQNNGV. V lost 4 bases to trimming and J lost 0 bases, with 7 bases between them. The CDR3 extends over 14 amino acids. The CDR3 reads CASSSLFSYNEQFF. The CDR3 DNA reads TGTGCCAGCAGCTCCCTCTTCTCCTACAATGAGCAGTTCTTC.

This clone has only one observation. The chain joins TRBV7-3 to TRBJ1-6; D uncertain. The V gene lost 2 bases and the J gene lost 8 bases, with 7 bases spanning the gap. The CDR3 is 13 residues long. Germline V gene sequence: CDR1 SGHTA, CDR2 FQGTGA. In DNA, the CDR3 is TGTGCCAGCAGCTTAGAAGAGGATTCACCCCTCCACTTT. As protein: CASSLEEDSPLHF.

This chain joins TRBV19 and TRBJ1-2; no firm D call. Germline CDR1 is LNHDA and CDR2 is SQIVND (reference sequence). The CDR3 is 13 amino acids. V was cut by 2 bases and J by 4 bases, with 8 bases left in between. The CDR3 region is CASSISLPYGYTF. DNA for the CDR3: TGTGCCAGTAGTATATCACTGCCCTATGGCTACACCTTC.

The rearrangement links TRBV7-6 to TRBJ2-5; TRBD2 matches 7 bases. This CDR3 has 15 amino acids. Germline assignment: CDR1 SGHVS and CDR2 FNYEAQ. The V and J ends lost 6 bases and 5 bases, in that order; junction bases with no gene match: 12. The CDR3 loop is CASSRRAPGGETQYF. The CDR3 coding sequence is TGTGCCAGCAGTCGCCGGGCCCCCGGGGGGGAGACCCAGTACTTC.